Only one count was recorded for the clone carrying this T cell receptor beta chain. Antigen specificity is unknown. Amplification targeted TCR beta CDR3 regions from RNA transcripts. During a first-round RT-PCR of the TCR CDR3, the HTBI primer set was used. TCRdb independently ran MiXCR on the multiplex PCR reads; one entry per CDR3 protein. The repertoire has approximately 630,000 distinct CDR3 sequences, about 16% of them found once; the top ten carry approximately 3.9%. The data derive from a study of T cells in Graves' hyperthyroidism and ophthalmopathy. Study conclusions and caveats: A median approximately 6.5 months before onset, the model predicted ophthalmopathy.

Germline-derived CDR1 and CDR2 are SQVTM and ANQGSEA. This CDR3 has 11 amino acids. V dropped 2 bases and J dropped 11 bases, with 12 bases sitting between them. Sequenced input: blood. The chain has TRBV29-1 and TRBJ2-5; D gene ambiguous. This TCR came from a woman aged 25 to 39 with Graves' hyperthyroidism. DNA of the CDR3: TGCAGCGTTGAATTCGGCGACGGACAGTACTTC. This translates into CSVEFGDGQYF.